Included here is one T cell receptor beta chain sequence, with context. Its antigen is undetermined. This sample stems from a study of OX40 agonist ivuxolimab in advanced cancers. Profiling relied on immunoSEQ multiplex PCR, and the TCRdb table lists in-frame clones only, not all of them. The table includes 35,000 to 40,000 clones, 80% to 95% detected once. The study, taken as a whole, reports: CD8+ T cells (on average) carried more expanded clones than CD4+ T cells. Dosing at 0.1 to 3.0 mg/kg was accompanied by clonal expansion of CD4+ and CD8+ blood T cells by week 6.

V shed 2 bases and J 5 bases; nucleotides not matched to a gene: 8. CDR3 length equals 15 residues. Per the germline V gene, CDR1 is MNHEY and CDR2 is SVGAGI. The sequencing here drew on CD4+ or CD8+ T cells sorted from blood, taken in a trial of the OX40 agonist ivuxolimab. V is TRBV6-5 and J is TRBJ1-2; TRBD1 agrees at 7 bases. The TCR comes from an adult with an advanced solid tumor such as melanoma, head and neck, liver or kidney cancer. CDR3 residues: CASSYPLQGEYGYTF. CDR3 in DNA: TGTGCCAGCAGTTACCCCCTCCAGGGGGAGTATGGCTACACCTTC.